The TCR beta chain described here comes from a study of blood T cell repertoires in COVID-19. The overall study: Acute and convalescent COVID-19 specimens originated in the United States, Italy and Spain.

The CDR3 has 16 residues. The J segment lost 4 bases and the V segment lost 3 bases, leaving 4 bases of the junction unmatched. CDR1 LGHNA and CDR2 YSLEER come from the germline V gene. In the source study's methods: Estimation of nucleated cell counts relied on the amplification of reference gene primers. TCRdb's table, derived via immunoSEQ multiplex PCR, lists solely in-frame clones and lacks some. V and J calls and clone size follow that table, whereas D and trimming were derived from the DNA. The sample records 180,000 or so clones, 85% to 90% being singletons. Specimen: peripheral blood. V is TRBV4-3 and J is TRBJ2-5; the match to TRBD2 covers 14 bases. This sequence originates from a man aged 50-60 years with acute or convalescent COVID-19. CDR3 sequence reads: CASSQRLAGGLETQYF. The CDR3 DNA reads TGCGCCAGCAGCCAGAGACTAGCGGGGGGGTTAGAGACCCAGTACTTC.